Below are 16 T cell receptor beta chains sequenced from a single sample in a study of cytomegalovirus exposure and HLA in healthy donors. Only in-frame clones appear in the TCRdb table, and some are missing; sequencing was by immunoSEQ multiplex PCR. The table has more than 55,000 clones, roughly 90% seen once. The sequenced sample consisted of PBMCs. These receptors were collected from a woman younger than 35 in good health and CMV-seronegative.

The rearrangement links TRBV2 to TRBJ1-2; D uncertain. CDR1 and CDR2 from the germline V gene are SNHLY and FYNNEI. This CDR3 is built from 13 residues. Trimming removed 3 bases from V and 5 bases from J, with 10 bases in between. As DNA, the CDR3 is TGTGCCAGCAGTGAGCGGCGAACATATGGCTACACCTTC. Translating gives CASSERRTYGYTF. Based on the CDR3 plus reference TRBV2 and TRBJ1-2, the full variable domain is EPEVTQTPSHQVTQMGQEVILRCVPISNHLYFYWYRQILGQKVEFLVSFYNNEISEKSEIFDDQFSVERPDGSNFTLKIRSTKLEDSAMYFCASSERRTYGYTFGSGTRLTVV.

The chain's CDR3 is CASIGASSYNSPLHF. The CDR3 DNA reads as TGTGCCAGCATTGGGGCTAGCTCCTATAATTCACCCCTCCACTTT. The rearrangement links TRBV28 to TRBJ1-6, with D perhaps TRBD1 (5 bases). Germline CDR1 is MDHEN and CDR2 is SYDVKM. The germline V and J ends were trimmed by 7 bases and 0 bases, with 10 bases remaining between them. The CDR3 spans 15 residues. The full variable domain, with the rest looked up from reference TRBV28 and TRBJ1-6, is DVKVTQSSRYLVKRTGEKVFLECVQDMDHENMFWYRQDPGLGLRLIYFSYDVKMKEKGDIPEGYSVSREKKERFSLILESASTNQTSMYLCASIGASSYNSPLHFGNGTRLTVT.

On this clone itself: Other DNA sequences in this specimen translate into the identical CDR3. V is TRBV28 and J is TRBJ1-2, with 8 bases fitting TRBD1. V was clipped by 5 bases and J by 3 bases; unmatched bases: 2. This CDR3 is 13 amino acids long. The germline CDR1 and CDR2 sequences are MDHEN and SYDVKM. In DNA, the CDR3 is TGTGCCAGCAGTCCGGACAGGGACTATGGCTACACCTTC. Translated: CASSPDRDYGYTF.

V and J are TRBV10-1 and TRBJ1-5; 9 bases fit TRBD1. CDR1 is WNHNN, CDR2 SYGVQD, per germline (reference sequence). The trim removed 5 bases at V and 0 bases at J, leaving 17 bases unmatched. The CDR3 runs 20 residues. CDR3 in amino acids: CASSWVSAGTGQYSNQPQHF. The CDR3 DNA reads TGCGCCAGCAGTTGGGTCTCGGCCGGGACAGGGCAATATAGCAATCAGCCCCAGCATTTT.

The chain uses TRBV7-6 and TRBJ1-6; D is ambiguous. Germline lookup yields CDR1 SGHVS and CDR2 FNYEAQ. The CDR3 length is 18 residues. Trimming pared 5 bases from V and 0 bases from J, leaving 17 bases between. The CDR3 region is CASSPTTGSISYNSPLHF. The CDR3 nucleotides read TGTGCCAGCAGCCCCACCACGGGGTCGATCTCCTATAATTCACCCCTCCACTTT.

V gene TRBV6-5 combines with J gene TRBJ2-4, with 7 positions matching TRBD1. The germline V gene has CDR1 MNHEY and CDR2 SVGAGI. The CDR3 length is 12 residues. The V gene end was trimmed by 5 bases and the J gene end by 15 bases; junction bases not matched to a gene: 10. The CDR3 loop is CASSEADRVGYF. The CDR3 bases are TGTGCCAGCAGTGAAGCAGACAGGGTAGGGTACTTC.

The chain combines TRBV5-1 with TRBJ1-2, with TRBD1 as a possible D gene (6 bases). Looked up from germline, CDR1 is SGHRS and CDR2 is YFSETQ. Trimming took off 3 bases at V and 2 bases at J, with 17 bases between the two ends. The CDR3 covers 16 residues. CDR3 coding DNA: TGCGCCAGCAGCTCCCGGGATAGGGACATCAACTATGGCTACACCTTC. Its protein is CASSSRDRDINYGYTF. Drawing the rest from reference TRBV5-1 and TRBJ1-2, the complete variable domain is KAGVTQTPRYLIKTRGQQVTLSCSPISGHRSVSWYQQTPGQGLQFLFEYFSETQRNKGNFPGRFSGRQFSNSRSEMNVSTLELGDSALYLCASSSRDRDINYGYTFGSGTRLTVV.

The chain couples TRBV28 to TRBJ1-1, with a possible D match to TRBD1 (6 bases). Germline CDR1 reads MDHEN; CDR2 reads SYDVKM. The CDR3 runs to 14 residues. Trimming removed 7 bases from V and 3 bases from J, with 15 bases in between. The CDR3 nucleotides are TGTGCCAGCAACAGGGCGGTCACATACACTGAAGCTTTCTTT. Translated, it gives CASNRAVTYTEAFF.

The CDR3 DNA follows: TGCGCCAGCAGCACCACTAGCGGGGGCTACACAGATACGCAGTATTTT. Translating gives CASSTTSGGYTDTQYF. V is TRBV5-1 and J is TRBJ2-3, with 11 bases that match TRBD2. This CDR3 is 16 amino acids long. From germline, CDR1 is SGHRS and CDR2 YFSETQ. Losses at the gene ends were 4 bases for V and 2 bases for J; bases not matched to a gene: 6.

The chain has TRBV19 and TRBJ1-1; D gene uncertain. This CDR3 has 14 amino acids. The germline gives CDR1 LNHDA, CDR2 SQIVND (reference sequence). Trimming shortened V by 4 bases and J by 1 base, and 10 bases separated the two germline ends. Written as DNA, the CDR3 is TGTGCCAGTAGTAGTTCCCCTCGGAACACTGAAGCTTTCTTT. The encoded protein is CASSSSPRNTEAFF. The full variable domain, with the rest looked up from reference TRBV19 and TRBJ1-1, is DGGITQSPKYLFRKEGQNVTLSCEQNLNHDAMYWYRQDPGQGLRLIYYSQIVNDFQKGDIAEGYSVSREKKESFPLTVTSAQKNPTAFYLCASSSSPRNTEAFFGQGTRLTVV.

CDR3 amino acids: CASSLASGTDTQYF. The CDR3 DNA reads TGTGCCAGCAGCTTGGCCTCAGGGACAGATACGCAGTATTTT. The chain is built from TRBV5-6 and TRBJ2-3; D may be TRBD1 (5 bases). The V and J ends lost 0 bases and 3 bases respectively, with 8 bases between them. The CDR3 loop spans 14 amino acids. Germline CDR1 is SGHDT and CDR2 is YYEEEE.

In DNA, the CDR3 is TGTGCCAGCACCTCCAGCGGGGGGGCTTACGAGCAGTACTTC. It translates to CASTSSGGAYEQYF. This sequence joins TRBV6-5 and TRBJ2-7; 10 bases line up with TRBD2. This CDR3 region has 14 residues. V shed 7 bases and J 4 bases; nucleotides not matched to a gene: 7. Germline assignment: CDR1 MNHEY and CDR2 SVGAGI.

V usage is TRBV21-1 and J usage is TRBJ1-5; the table assigns TRBD1, which was not confirmed against the DNA. TRBV21-1 is flagged as a pseudogene. The CDR3 loop spans 15 amino acids. CDR3 sequence: CASSKGYGRNQPQHF. The CDR3, as DNA: TGTGCCAGCAGCAAAGGATATGGGCGCAATCAGCCCCAGCATTTT.

V and J are TRBV9 and TRBJ2-5, with TRBD1 identical over 7 bases. CDR1 SGDLS and CDR2 YYNGEE come from the germline V gene. This CDR3 contains 13 residues. The ends lost 3 bases at V and 3 bases at J; junction bases unmatched: 2. Here the CDR3 DNA reads TGTGCCAGCAGCGGAGGGGGCAAAGAGACCCAGTACTTC. Protein sequence: CASSGGGKETQYF.

The chain links TRBV30 to TRBJ2-5; TRBD2 is a possible D gene (5 bases). The V gene's germline CDR1 is GTSNPN and CDR2 SVGIG (reference sequence). The CDR3 is 13 residues long. Deletions cut 4 bases from V and 2 bases from J, with 11 bases between. The CDR3 loop is CAWNERLQETQYF. The CDR3 bases are TGTGCCTGGAACGAGCGGTTGCAAGAGACCCAGTACTTC. The full variable domain, its missing parts supplied by reference TRBV30 and TRBJ2-5, is SQTIHQWPATLVQPVGSPLSLECTVEGTSNPNLYWYRQAAGRGLQLLFYSVGIGQISSEVPQNLSASRPQDRQFILSSKKLLLSDSGFYLCAWNERLQETQYFGPGTRLLVL.

The rearrangement links TRBV10-3 to TRBJ1-1; 8 bases are a match to TRBD1. This CDR3 is built from 14 residues. Germline V lookup: CDR1 ENHRY, CDR2 SYGVKD. Trimming took 3 bases from V and 5 from J; bases not matched to a gene: 5. CDR3 loop: CAISDLTGGTEAFF. CDR3 DNA: TGTGCCATCAGTGACCTCACAGGGGGGACTGAAGCTTTCTTT.